A selection of T cell receptor beta chains follows, all from one sample in a study of CD8 T cells in Susac syndrome. In TCRdb, the immunoSEQ multiplex PCR reads were re-called with MiXCR into one record per CDR3 protein. The data show roughly 200,000 distinct CDR3 sequences, 90% to 95% seen once. The source material was CD4+ T cells from PBMCs. The source of these receptors is a human donor with Susac syndrome. Each CDR3 is given with its conserved first and last residue. The D gene is left open where the match is weak. Rows give clone size only sometimes, using once, few, many, or a class for an expanded clone.

D	size	J	V	DNA	CDR3
TRBD1	-	TRBJ2-7	TRBV7-9	TGTGCCAGCAGCCAGGACAGGGTAAGATACGAGCAGTACTTC	CASSQDRVRYEQYF
TRBD1	-	TRBJ1-2	TRBV20-1	TGCAGTGCTAGAGTCCCGGGACAGGGTGGGGATGGCTACACCTTC	CSARVPGQGGDGYTF
-	-	TRBJ1-5	TRBV20-1	TGCAGTGCTAGGGACCTGTGGCAGCCCCAGCATTTT	CSARDLWQPQHF
TRBD1	-	TRBJ1-1	TRBV25-1	TGTGCCAGCAGAGATCAGGGGGCCACTGAAGCTTTCTTT	CASRDQGATEAFF
TRBD1	-	TRBJ2-7	TRBV12-3/TRBV12-4	TGTGCCAGCAGAGCCACAGGGGGCTCTATGCAGCAGTACTTC	CASRATGGSMQQYF
TRBD2	-	TRBJ2-6	TRBV2	TGTGCCAGCCGACCTAGACCGGGACTAGCGGGACCCTCTGGGGCCAACGTCCTGACTTTC	CASRPRPGLAGPSGANVLTF
TRBD2	-	TRBJ2-1	TRBV20-1	TGCAGTGCTAGAGATTCAACTAGCGGGGGTGGTGAGCAGTTCTTC	CSARDSTSGGGEQFF
TRBD2	-	TRBJ2-1	TRBV15	TGTGCCACCAGCAGAGGACCAGCGGGGGTCTACAATGAGCAGTTCTTC	CATSRGPAGVYNEQFF
-	once	TRBJ1-1	TRBV7-2	TGTGCCAGCAGCTTAGGGGCCGGGGGAGAAGCTTTCTTT	CASSLGAGGEAFF
TRBD2	-	TRBJ2-7	TRBV4-3	TGCGCCAGCAGCCAAGCACAGCGGGAGGCCCCCTACGAGCAGTACTTC	CASSQAQREAPYEQYF
-	-	TRBJ2-5	TRBV10-3	TGTGCCATCAGTGAGTCGATCAGGGGAGGGGAGACCCAGTACTTC	CAISESIRGGETQYF
-	-	TRBJ2-1	TRBV5-1	TGCGCCAGCAGCTTCCGGGACCTTACTTACAATGAGCAGTTCTTC	CASSFRDLTYNEQFF
TRBD1	-	TRBJ2-2	TRBV5-4	TGTGCCAGCAGCTTGGAGACAGGGTACAACGGGGAGCTGTTTTTT	CASSLETGYNGELFF
-	-	TRBJ1-5	TRBV6-5	TGTGCCAGCAGTAGCGGGGGGAGAGAGCCCCAGCATTTT	CASSSGGREPQHF
-	-	TRBJ2-3	TRBV12-3/TRBV12-4	TGTGCCAGCAGAAGTGGACAGAGCACAGATACGCAGTATTTT	CASRSGQSTDTQYF
-	once	TRBJ1-2	TRBV18	TGTGCCAGCTCACCAAGCCAGGCGAACTATGGCTACACCTTC	CASSPSQANYGYTF
-	few	TRBJ2-1	TRBV18	TGTGCCAGCTCACCCTCCTACAATGAGCAGTTCTTC	CASSPSYNEQFF
-	-	TRBJ1-1	TRBV29-1	TGCAGCGTTAGCCCCCGAATGAACACTGAAGCTTTCTTT	CSVSPRMNTEAFF
-	-	TRBJ2-1	TRBV7-3	TGTGCCAGCAGCTCTCGTGCAGGACAGTCGAGCTCCTACAATGAGCAGTTCTTC	CASSSRAGQSSSYNEQFF
-	-	TRBJ2-1	TRBV21-1	TGTGCCAGCAGCAAAAAGCCGGCTAGCGGGCACACCGATGAGCAGTTCTTC	CASSKKPASGHTDEQFF
-	-	TRBJ2-1	TRBV4-2	TGTGCCAGCAGCCAACTCCCGGGCTACAATGAGCAGTTCTTC	CASSQLPGYNEQFF
TRBD1	once	TRBJ2-5	TRBV7-2	TGTGCCAGCAGCCAGACAGGGAAGGAGACCCAGTACTTC	CASSQTGKETQYF
TRBD2	-	TRBJ2-7	TRBV5-4	TGTGCCAGCAGCGCACGTACTAGCGGGAGGACGTACGAGCAGTACTTC	CASSARTSGRTYEQYF
TRBD2	-	TRBJ2-2	TRBV24-1	TGTGCCACCAGTGCCTCACTAGCGGGGGGCGGGAGCACCGGGGAGCTGTTTTTT	CATSASLAGGGSTGELFF
TRBD1	-	TRBJ2-3	TRBV3-1	TGTGCCAGCAGCCGAGCCAGACAGGGGCCCACAGATACGCAGTATTTT	CASSRARQGPTDTQYF
-	-	TRBJ2-7	TRBV25-1	TGTGCCAGCAGTGAATACACAGGCTCCTACGAGCAGTACTTC	CASSEYTGSYEQYF